This T cell receptor (beta chain) was captured by sequencing in a study of CD8 T cells in ankylosing spondylitis. Study-level results: What appeared characteristic of ankylosing spondylitis blood was a TCR beta motif of 7 or 8 highly homologous variants.

This clonotype was counted between two and nine times. Antigen unknown. With V trimmed by 5 bases and J by 1 base, 10 bases remained unmatched. The CDR3 runs to 16 residues. Looked up from germline, CDR1 is MDHEN and CDR2 is SYDVKM. TCRdb used MiXCR to reprocess the 5' RACE reads, holding one entry per CDR3 protein. The sample gives about 800,000 distinct CDR3 sequences, approximately 10% of which show up once; 0.51% is in the top ten. The chain links TRBV28 to TRBJ2-5, with 7 bases identical to TRBD1. This sequence originates from a male donor with ankylosing spondylitis. Sequenced material: blood, either unsorted or a sorted T cell fraction (not recorded which). The CDR3 reads CASSPRPWDSQETQYF. In nucleotides, the CDR3 is TGTGCCAGCAGTCCCCGGCCTTGGGACAGCCAAGAGACCCAGTACTTC.